Sequencing of this TCR beta chain was carried out in a study of Tregs in tolerant kidney transplant recipients. Looking at the study overall: Mixed chimerism was transient after nonmyeloablative marrow transplants from related graft donors. Study findings and constraints: Antigen-driven expansion was suggested because donor-specific Tregs expanded more than all Tregs in tolerant patients. Biological reproducibility was not directly addressed, but technical replication error appeared minimal. The most relevant donor-specific Treg TCRbeta repertoire apparently came from expansion with activated donor B cells.

Generated by immunoSEQ multiplex PCR, the TCRdb table keeps only in-frame clones and is missing some. This sample contains tens of thousands of clones. Points on this clone: Its antigen is still unknown.

Here the sequenced sample was CD8+ T cells from blood, taken before the transplant. This TCR derives from a human donor who received a combined kidney and bone marrow transplant.

The CDR3 here is CSVEYEGRGAQETQYF. The covered CDR3 bases are TGCAGCGTTGAATATGAGGGGCGGGGGGCCCAAGAGACC. V is TRBV29-1 and J is TRBJ2-5; 8 positions agree with TRBD2. The read gets to within 3 residues of the CDR3 end, and the germline J gene fills in the rest. The length of the CDR3 is 16 residues. Germline V CDR1 and CDR2: SQVTM, ANQGSEA. The V and J ends lost 2 bases and 1 base, in that order; junction bases with no gene match: 9.